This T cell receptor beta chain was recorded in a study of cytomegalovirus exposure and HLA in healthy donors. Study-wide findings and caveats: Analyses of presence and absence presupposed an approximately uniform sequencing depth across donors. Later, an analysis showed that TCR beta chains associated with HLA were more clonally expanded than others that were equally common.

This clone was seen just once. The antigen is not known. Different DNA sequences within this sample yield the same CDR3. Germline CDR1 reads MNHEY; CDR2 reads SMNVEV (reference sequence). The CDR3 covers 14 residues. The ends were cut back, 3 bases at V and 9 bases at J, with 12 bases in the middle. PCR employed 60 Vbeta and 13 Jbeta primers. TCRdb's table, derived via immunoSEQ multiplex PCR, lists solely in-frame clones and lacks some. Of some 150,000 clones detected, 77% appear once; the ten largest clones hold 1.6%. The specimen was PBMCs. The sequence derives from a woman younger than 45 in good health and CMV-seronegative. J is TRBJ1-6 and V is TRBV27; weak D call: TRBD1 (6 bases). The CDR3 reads CASSLGGAGSPLHF. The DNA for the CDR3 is TGTGCCAGCAGTTTGGGGGGGGCTGGTTCACCCCTCCACTTT.